The 30 T cell receptor beta chains in this list originate from one sample, sequenced in a study of blood T cell repertoires in COVID-19. TCRdb keeps only in-frame clones here, not all; method: immunoSEQ multiplex PCR. The sample includes approximately 390,000 clones, approximately 86% of them seen just once. Sequenced input: PBMCs or T cells enriched from blood (not recorded which). All receptors come from a woman between 35 and 50 years old with acute COVID-19.

The CDR3 DNA is TGTGCCAGCAGCTTAGGCCGCGGGGAGTGGCACTCTGGAAACACCATATATTTT. Protein: CASSLGRGEWHSGNTIYF. The chain links TRBV11-2 to TRBJ1-3; D is undetermined. The CDR3 length is 18 residues. V gave up 1 base and J gave up 0 bases, with 16 bases separating them. Germline lookup yields CDR1 SGHAT and CDR2 FQNNGV.

This clone has only a few counts. The V call is TRBV6-5, the J call TRBJ1-5; D unclear. The V gene lost 5 bases and the J gene lost 5 bases, with 13 bases spanning the gap. The CDR3 has 14 amino acids. The germline V gene encodes CDR1 MNHEY and CDR2 SVGAGI. The CDR3, as DNA: TGTGCCAGCAGTCTTGCCCCCACGGATCAGCCCCAGCATTTT. This encodes CASSLAPTDQPQHF.

V is TRBV15 and J is TRBJ2-7, with D perhaps TRBD1 (5 bases). This CDR3 is 15 amino acids long. Trimming removed 2 bases from V and 3 bases from J, with 14 bases in between. CDR1 is LNHNV, CDR2 YYDKDF, per germline (reference sequence). CDR3 nucleotides: TGTGCCACCAGCAGAAACTTAGGACACAACTACGAGCAGTACTTC. It encodes CATSRNLGHNYEQYF.

CDR3 bases: TGCAGCGTTGGATCCGCACGGGACAGGGTAAACACCGGGGAGCTGTTTTTT. Its translation: CSVGSARDRVNTGELFF. The chain is built from TRBV29-1 and TRBJ2-2, with 9 nucleotides matching TRBD1. From germline, CDR1 is SQVTM and CDR2 ANQGSEA. With V trimmed by 4 bases and J by 2 bases, 11 bases remained unmatched. CDR3 length equals 17 residues.

This clone was seen only once. This rearrangement joins TRBV7-6 to TRBJ1-5; 7 bases fit TRBD1. V was clipped by 5 bases and J by 0 bases; unmatched bases: 10. From germline, CDR1 is SGHVS and CDR2 FNYEAQ. This CDR3 has 17 residues. The CDR3 region is CASSPRRGPNSNQPQHF. DNA for the CDR3: TGTGCCAGCAGCCCCCGTAGGGGGCCTAATAGCAATCAGCCCCAGCATTTT.

This sequence joins TRBV27 and TRBJ1-5; D perhaps matches TRBD1 (5 bases). CDR3 size: 15 residues. Trimming removed 10 bases at V and 1 base at J, with 17 bases between. CDR1 is MNHEY and CDR2 is SMNVEV in the germline V gene (reference sequence). The CDR3 region has the DNA TGTGCCAAAATTCCCCAGGGCGCGAGCAATCAGCCCCAGCATTTT. This gives the protein CAKIPQGASNQPQHF.

The rearrangement uses TRBV5-6 and TRBJ1-1; no clear D. CDR1 is SGHDT, CDR2 YYEEEE, per germline. V was clipped by 3 bases and J by 5 bases, with 14 bases between them. This CDR3 is 14 amino acids long. CDR3 in amino acids: CASSSMSRGTEAFF. The CDR3 DNA is TGTGCCAGCAGCTCGATGTCCCGAGGGACTGAAGCTTTCTTT.

This rearrangement joins TRBV5-1 to TRBJ1-4; D may be TRBD1 (5 bases). V was shortened by 4 bases and J by 0 bases, with 10 bases between the two germline ends. The CDR3 runs to 15 residues. Germline CDR1 is SGHRS and CDR2 is YFSETQ. The CDR3: CASSVTGSTNEKLFF. CDR3 sequence (DNA): TGCGCCAGCAGCGTCACAGGCTCAACTAATGAAAAACTGTTTTTT. The full variable domain, with the rest looked up from reference TRBV5-1 and TRBJ1-4, is KAGVTQTPRYLIKTRGQQVTLSCSPISGHRSVSWYQQTPGQGLQFLFEYFSETQRNKGNFPGRFSGRQFSNSRSEMNVSTLELGDSALYLCASSVTGSTNEKLFFGSGTQLSVL.

The CDR3 reads CASSAFGTGGNEKLFF. The CDR3 DNA sequence: TGCGCCAGCAGCGCCTTTGGGACAGGGGGTAATGAAAAACTGTTTTTT. This chain uses TRBV10-2 with TRBJ1-4, with 11 bases aligning to TRBD1. This CDR3 is 16 amino acids long. Germline V CDR1 and CDR2: WSHSY, SAAADI. The V gene end was trimmed by 6 bases and the J gene end by 4 bases; junction bases not matched to a gene: 7.

The chain carries TRBV19 and TRBJ1-3; 9 bases are a match to TRBD1. Looked up from germline, CDR1 is LNHDA and CDR2 is SQIVND (reference sequence). With 10 bases clipped from V and 0 bases from J, the junction kept 7 bases outside the gene matches. The CDR3 loop spans 15 amino acids. The DNA of the CDR3 is TGTGCCACCGGGACAGGGAGCTTCTCTGGAAACACCATATATTTT. Translated, it gives CATGTGSFSGNTIYF.

In this sample, this clone turned up a few times. CDR3 residues: CAQAPGGTEAFF. CDR3 bases: TGCGCCCAAGCTCCAGGGGGCACTGAAGCTTTCTTT. The chain is built from TRBV29-1 and TRBJ1-1, with 7 bases lining up with TRBD1. CDR3 length equals 12 residues. Germline V gene sequence: CDR1 SQVTM, CDR2 ANQGSEA.

This clone was picked up a small number of times. The chain employs TRBV7-2 and TRBJ2-5, with D unresolved. Germline assignment: CDR1 SGHTA and CDR2 FQGNSA. The CDR3 contains 11 residues. V lost 3 bases, J lost 7 bases, and 6 bases lay in between. CDR3 sequence: CASSLSWTQYF. The CDR3 DNA reads as TGTGCCAGCAGCTTGTCCTGGACCCAGTACTTC.

V is TRBV14 and J is TRBJ1-1; D gene unclear. V was shortened by 0 bases and J by 7 bases, with 6 bases between the two germline ends. CDR3 length: 12 residues. Germline V gene lookup returns CDR1 SGHDN and CDR2 FVKESK. The CDR3 reads CASSQDGSEAFF. CDR3 in DNA: TGTGCCAGCAGCCAAGATGGCAGTGAAGCTTTCTTT.

V is TRBV3-1 (or the pseudogene TRBV3-2) and J is TRBJ1-1, with TRBD1 as a possible D gene (6 bases). The CDR3 loop spans 15 amino acids. The germline V gene has CDR1 LGHDT and CDR2 YNNKEL (reference sequence). The V end lost 1 base, the J end lost 4 bases, and 13 bases lay between the germline ends. The CDR3, as DNA: TGTGCCAGCAGCCAAGGACAGGCCAGGGGCACTGAAGCTTTCTTT. Its translation is CASSQGQARGTEAFF.

This clone was counted between two and nine times. The J gene is TRBJ2-7, the V gene TRBV5-4, with 8 bases lining up with TRBD1. The CDR3 is made up of 15 amino acids. V lost 7 bases and J lost 0; bases outside the gene matches: 9. Germline V gene sequence: CDR1 SGHNT, CDR2 YYREEE (reference sequence). The CDR3 here is CASGELDRGSYEQYF. CDR3 DNA: TGTGCCAGCGGGGAATTAGACAGGGGCTCCTACGAGCAGTACTTC.

The table lists this clone with a count of one. The V and J genes are TRBV10-3 and TRBJ1-4; D is undetermined. V lost 10 bases to trimming and J lost 1 base, with 10 bases between them. Germline assignment: CDR1 ENHRY and CDR2 SYGVKD. The CDR3 totals 13 residues. This CDR3 reads CASKPGTNEKLFF. The CDR3 nucleotides are TGTGCCAGCAAACCGGGAACTAATGAAAAACTGTTTTTT.

In DNA, the CDR3 is TGTGCCACCAGTGATGGGGTCCAGGGGTCACCCCTCCACTTT. Its protein product is CATSDGVQGSPLHF. This chain connects TRBV24-1 to TRBJ1-6; perhaps TRBD1 as D (6 bases). CDR1 is KGHDR and CDR2 is SFDVKD in the germline V gene. This CDR3 spans 14 amino acids. V was clipped by 3 bases and J by 10 bases, with 12 bases between them.

This chain connects TRBV10-2 to TRBJ2-3; a possible D gene is TRBD1 (5 bases). Germline values: CDR1 WSHSY, CDR2 SAAADI. Deletions cut 6 bases from V and 2 bases from J, with 9 bases between. The CDR3 is made up of 13 amino acids. The CDR3 region is CASRDSVTDTQYF. The CDR3 region has the DNA TGCGCCAGCAGAGACAGCGTCACAGATACGCAGTATTTT.

The V gene is TRBV6-2 or TRBV6-3, the J gene TRBJ2-7; a weak D match, TRBD1 (5 bases). Germline assignment: CDR1 MNHEY and CDR2 SVGEGT. Trimming cost V 4 bases and J 7 bases, with 20 bases left between them. The CDR3 contains 15 residues. Written as DNA, the CDR3 is TGTGCCAGCAGTTTTCCGAAGGGGTTACCAAAGGAGCAGTACTTC. Translated: CASSFPKGLPKEQYF.

The genes are TRBV6-5 and TRBJ1-2; 8 bases are shared with TRBD1. The trim removed 2 bases at V and 13 bases at J, leaving 9 bases unmatched. CDR1 MNHEY and CDR2 SVGAGI come from the germline V gene. The CDR3 has 13 residues. CDR3 coding DNA: TGTGCCAGCAGTTACCAATCGACAGGGGCAAGCACCTTC. This codes for CASSYQSTGASTF.

The V call is TRBV7-9, the J call TRBJ2-3; TRBD2 is a possible D gene (5 bases). Germline CDR1 is SEHNR and CDR2 is FQNEAQ (reference sequence). V lost 5 bases to trimming and J lost 6 bases, with 18 bases between them. The CDR3 covers 15 residues. The CDR3 sequence is CASSNWAARRDTQYF. The CDR3 DNA reads as TGTGCCAGCAGCAACTGGGCCGCCAGGAGGGATACGCAGTATTTT. Looking up the rest from reference TRBV7-9 and TRBJ2-3 gives the full variable domain: DTGVSQNPRHKITKRGQNVTFRCDPISEHNRLYWYRQTLGQGPEFLTYFQNEAQLEKSRLLSDRFSAERPKGSFSTLEIQRTEQGDSAMYLCASSNWAARRDTQYFGPGTRLTVL.

This chain joins TRBV29-1 and TRBJ2-5; D is possibly TRBD1 (5 bases). Germline values: CDR1 SQVTM, CDR2 ANQGSEA. CDR3 length equals 12 residues. V dropped 0 bases and J dropped 10 bases, with 12 bases sitting between them. DNA of the CDR3: TGCAGCGTTGAAGAGGACACCCCGGGCCAGTACTTC. This gives the protein CSVEEDTPGQYF.

The chain couples TRBV5-8 to TRBJ1-3; D not certain. Trimming left V 0 bases short and J 2 bases short, with 9 bases between. In germline, CDR1 is SGHTS, CDR2 YDEGEE. The CDR3 has 15 amino acids. Here the CDR3 reads CASSLERAPGNTIYF. Written as DNA, the CDR3 is TGTGCCAGCAGCTTGGAGCGGGCCCCTGGAAACACCATATATTTT.

V gene TRBV9 combines with J gene TRBJ2-5, with D unclear. Germline V gene lookup returns CDR1 SGDLS and CDR2 YYNGEE. With 3 bases removed from V and 5 bases from J, the gap between germline ends came to 17 bases. This CDR3 is 15 amino acids long. The CDR3 coding sequence is TGTGCCAGCAGCGAAGCAGGTCAAGCCTGGGAGACCCAGTACTTC. This sequence encodes CASSEAGQAWETQYF.

The count of this clone is one. The rearrangement uses TRBV29-1 and TRBJ2-1, with 7 bases matching TRBD1. Germline CDR1 is SQVTM and CDR2 is ANQGSEA. This CDR3 is built from 15 residues. Trimming cost V 0 bases and J 8 bases; bases outside gene matches: 10. CDR3 sequence reads: CSVEDESGGLDEQFF. CDR3 sequence (DNA): TGCAGCGTTGAAGATGAGTCAGGGGGTTTGGATGAGCAGTTCTTC.

V is TRBV5-5 and J is TRBJ1-5; TRBD1 matches 10 bases. V gave up 4 bases and J gave up 6 bases; unmatched junction bases: 13. CDR1 and CDR2 (germline): SGHKS, YYEKEE (reference sequence). The CDR3 contains 17 residues. The CDR3 here is CASSDATGGYFIQPQHF. The DNA for the CDR3 is TGTGCCAGCAGCGACGCGACAGGGGGCTATTTCATTCAGCCCCAGCATTTT.

The chain is built from TRBV5-1 and TRBJ2-2, with TRBD1 matching over 7 bases. The length of the CDR3 is 17 residues. V trimming: 1 base; J trimming: 1 base; junction bases outside the gene matches: 7. Per germline, CDR1 SGHRS and CDR2 YFSETQ. The CDR3 spells CASSLQGVHLNTGELFF. Here the CDR3 DNA reads TGCGCCAGCAGCTTGCAGGGGGTCCATTTGAACACCGGGGAGCTGTTTTTT.

Remarks on this clone: Other DNA sequences in the same sample also yield this CDR3. This chain connects TRBV5-6 to TRBJ1-2, with a possible D match to TRBD1 (5 bases). Between the trimmed V and J ends, which lost 0 bases and 3 bases, there was a span of 9 bases. The length of the CDR3 is 14 residues. CDR1 and CDR2 (germline): SGHDT, YYEEEE. The CDR3 reads CASSLGGRDYGYTF. DNA for the CDR3: TGTGCCAGCAGCTTGGGGGGCAGGGACTATGGCTACACCTTC. Filled out from reference TRBV5-6 and TRBJ1-2, the complete variable domain reads DAGVTQSPTHLIKTRGQQVTLRCSPKSGHDTVSWYQQALGQGPQFIFQYYEEEERQRGNFPDRFSGHQFPNYSSELNVNALLLGDSALYLCASSLGGRDYGYTFGSGTRLTVV.

The V gene is TRBV24-1, the J gene TRBJ2-2; possible D gene TRBD1, 6 bases. The germline V and J ends were trimmed by 3 bases and 4 bases, with 11 bases remaining between them. The germline V gene has CDR1 KGHDR and CDR2 SFDVKD. The CDR3 loop spans 15 amino acids. In DNA form, the CDR3 reads TGTGCCACCAGTGATGCCCGGACAGCCACCGGGGAGCTGTTTTTT. Residues: CATSDARTATGELFF.

This chain connects TRBV12-3 or TRBV12-4 to TRBJ1-3, with 7 positions matching TRBD1. Trimming cost V 6 bases and J 8 bases; bases outside gene matches: 4. The length of the CDR3 is 12 residues. CDR3 protein: CASSRQGYTIYF. The DNA of the CDR3 is TGTGCCAGCAGCCGACAGGGTTACACCATATATTTT.